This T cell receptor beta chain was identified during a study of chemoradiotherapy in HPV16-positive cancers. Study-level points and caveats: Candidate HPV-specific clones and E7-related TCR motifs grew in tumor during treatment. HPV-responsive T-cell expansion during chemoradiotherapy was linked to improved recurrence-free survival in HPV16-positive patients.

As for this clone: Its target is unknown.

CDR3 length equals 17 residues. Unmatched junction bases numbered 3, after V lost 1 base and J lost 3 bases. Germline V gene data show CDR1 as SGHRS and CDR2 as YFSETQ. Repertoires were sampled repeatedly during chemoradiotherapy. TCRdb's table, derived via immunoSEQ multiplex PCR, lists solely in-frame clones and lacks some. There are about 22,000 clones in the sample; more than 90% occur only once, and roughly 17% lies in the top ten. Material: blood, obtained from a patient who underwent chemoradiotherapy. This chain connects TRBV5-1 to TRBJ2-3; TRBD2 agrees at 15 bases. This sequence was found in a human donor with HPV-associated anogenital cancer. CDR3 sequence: CASSLRTSGRGTDTQYF. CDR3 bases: TGCGCCAGCAGCTTGCGGACTAGCGGGAGGGGTACAGATACGCAGTATTTT. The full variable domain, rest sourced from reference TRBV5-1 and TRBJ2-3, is KAGVTQTPRYLIKTRGQQVTLSCSPISGHRSVSWYQQTPGQGLQFLFEYFSETQRNKGNFPGRFSGRQFSNSRSEMNVSTLELGDSALYLCASSLRTSGRGTDTQYFGPGTRLTVL.